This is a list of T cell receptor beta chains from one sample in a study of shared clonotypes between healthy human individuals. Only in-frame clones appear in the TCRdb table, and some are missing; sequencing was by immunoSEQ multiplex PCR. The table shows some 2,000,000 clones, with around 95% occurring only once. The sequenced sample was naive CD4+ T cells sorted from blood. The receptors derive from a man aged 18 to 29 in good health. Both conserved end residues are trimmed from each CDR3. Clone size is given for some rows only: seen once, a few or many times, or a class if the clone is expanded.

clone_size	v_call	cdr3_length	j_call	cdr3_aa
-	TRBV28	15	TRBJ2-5	ASTALTGTGVMETQY
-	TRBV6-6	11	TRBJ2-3	ASSYLFTDTQY
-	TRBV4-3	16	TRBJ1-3	ASSHTPPGTGDGNTIY
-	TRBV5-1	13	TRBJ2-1	ASNRLAGSYNEQF
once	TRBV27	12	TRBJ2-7	ASSLSMGSYEQY
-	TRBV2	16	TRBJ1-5	ASSEGSTGTGGNQPQH
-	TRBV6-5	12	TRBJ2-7	ASSYSIAIYEQY
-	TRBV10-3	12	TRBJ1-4	AISESYPAEKLF
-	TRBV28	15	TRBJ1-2	ASSSRLGARANYGYT
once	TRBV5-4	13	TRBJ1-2	ASSLAGTGGYGYT
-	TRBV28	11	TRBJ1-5	ASRPNSNQPQH
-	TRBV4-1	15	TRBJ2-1	ASSQPLRGRSYNEQF
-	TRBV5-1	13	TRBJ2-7	ASSIGQQISYEQY
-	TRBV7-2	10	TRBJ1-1	ASSFFGQGAF
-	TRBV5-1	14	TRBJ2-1	ASSFLLAGAVSEQF
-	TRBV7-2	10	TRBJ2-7	ASSFPSGRRD
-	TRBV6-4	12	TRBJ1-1	ASKEGRLNTEAF
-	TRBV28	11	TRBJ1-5	ASTLNRGQPQH
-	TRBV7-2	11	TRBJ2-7	ASSSGPPYEQY
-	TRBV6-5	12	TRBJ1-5	ASSVDSSSQPQH
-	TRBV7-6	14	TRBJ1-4	ASSLGGPSGNEKLF
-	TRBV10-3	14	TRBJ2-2	AISESGGVTGGELF
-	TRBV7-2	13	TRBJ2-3	ASSLTSGGTDTQY
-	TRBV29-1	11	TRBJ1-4	SAERADNEKLF
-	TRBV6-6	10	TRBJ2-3	ASSLQGDTQY
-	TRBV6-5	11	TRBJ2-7	ASSRQGAGEQY
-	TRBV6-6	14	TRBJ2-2	ASSYSRTANTGELF
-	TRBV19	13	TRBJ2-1	ASSSSSGTYNEQF
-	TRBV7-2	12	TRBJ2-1	ASSARDSYNEQF
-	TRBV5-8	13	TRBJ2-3	ASRLPGQGTDTQY
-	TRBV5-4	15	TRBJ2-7	ASSLDLSLDRGGEQY
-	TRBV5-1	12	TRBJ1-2	ASSLPQGNYGYT
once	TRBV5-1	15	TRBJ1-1	ASSTFPGQGPNTEAF
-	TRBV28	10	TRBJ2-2	ASSLLTGELF
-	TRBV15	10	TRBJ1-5	ATSRDSQPQH
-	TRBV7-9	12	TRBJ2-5	ASSLAQGGETQY
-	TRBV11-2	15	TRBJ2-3	ASSFPGTSPSTDTQY
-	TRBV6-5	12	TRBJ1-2	ASSSYTGNYGYT
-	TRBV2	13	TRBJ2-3	ASTVSSMGEDTQY
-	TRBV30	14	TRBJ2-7	AWSVPKGGSLYEQY
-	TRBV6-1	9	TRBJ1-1	ASTAIGTAF
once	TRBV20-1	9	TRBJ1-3	SAPDGNTIY
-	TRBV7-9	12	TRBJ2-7	ASSVSGSGDEQY
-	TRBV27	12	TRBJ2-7	ASSPRVSSYEQY
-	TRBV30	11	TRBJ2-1	ACDVGAYNEQF
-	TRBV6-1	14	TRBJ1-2	ASSELGGVRNYGYT
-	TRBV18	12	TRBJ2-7	ASTSPEGTYEQY
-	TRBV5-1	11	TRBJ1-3	ASSLGSGNTIY
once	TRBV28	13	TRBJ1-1	ASTPGGPQNTEAF
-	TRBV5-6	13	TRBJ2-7	ASSPTGQGGYEQY